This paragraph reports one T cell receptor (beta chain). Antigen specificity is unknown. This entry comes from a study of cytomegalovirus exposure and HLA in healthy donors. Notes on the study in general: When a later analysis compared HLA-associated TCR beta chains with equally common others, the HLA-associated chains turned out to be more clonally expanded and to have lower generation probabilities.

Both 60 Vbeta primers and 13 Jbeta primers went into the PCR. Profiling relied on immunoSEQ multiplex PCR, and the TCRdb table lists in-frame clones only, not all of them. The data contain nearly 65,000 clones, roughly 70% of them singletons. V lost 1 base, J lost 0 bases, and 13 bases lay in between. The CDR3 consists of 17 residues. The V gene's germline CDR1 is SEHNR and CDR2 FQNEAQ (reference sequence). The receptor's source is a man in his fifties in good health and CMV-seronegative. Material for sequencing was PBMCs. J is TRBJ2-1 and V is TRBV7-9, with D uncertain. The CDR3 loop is CASSLVEPSSSYNEQFF. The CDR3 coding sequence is TGTGCCAGCAGCTTAGTTGAGCCATCGAGCTCCTACAATGAGCAGTTCTTC.